One sample yielded the 13 T cell receptor beta chains listed below, sequenced in a study of CXCR4 blockade with PD-1 therapy in pancreatic cancer. The data were produced by immunoSEQ multiplex PCR, yet TCRdb's version contains in-frame clones alone and is incomplete. The repertoire holds 15,000 to 20,000 clones, with 72% as singletons. Sample: tumor tissue. The receptors were sampled from a human donor with pancreatic ductal adenocarcinoma.

The V call is TRBV19, the J call TRBJ2-7; 8 bases fit TRBD2. The CDR3 has 19 residues. J gave up 2 bases and V 2 bases, and 17 bases lay outside the gene matches. Germline assignment: CDR1 LNHDA and CDR2 SQIVND (reference sequence). The CDR3 DNA sequence: TGTGCCAGTAGTATATACGGCGTGGGTAGCGGGACGCCCCCCTACGAGCAGTACTTC. Translating gives CASSIYGVGSGTPPYEQYF.

The V call is TRBV19, the J call TRBJ1-5; 7 bases fit TRBD1. From germline, CDR1 is LNHDA and CDR2 SQIVND (reference sequence). J was trimmed by 4 bases and V by 3 bases; bases with no gene match: 6. The CDR3 spans 15 residues. The CDR3 nucleotides are TGTGCCAGTAGTATCGGGCAGGGGGGGAATCAGCCCCAGCATTTT. Encoded protein: CASSIGQGGNQPQHF.

In its sample, this clone was seen a few times. V and J are TRBV4-1 and TRBJ1-3; D gene unclear. V dropped 5 bases and J dropped 0 bases, with 11 bases sitting between them. There are 15 residues in the CDR3. Germline CDR1 and CDR2: MGHRA and YSYEKL. The CDR3 bases are TGCGCCAGCAGCTGGGGTGCAATCTCTGGAAACACCATATATTTT. Amino acids: CASSWGAISGNTIYF.

The chain employs TRBV28 and TRBJ1-5; D remains ambiguous. Germline-derived CDR1 and CDR2 are MDHEN and SYDVKM. The CDR3 spans 13 residues. V lost 6 bases, J lost 4 bases, and 10 bases lay in between. The DNA for the CDR3 is TGTGCCAGCAGACTCGACGGGAATCAGCCCCAGCATTTT. Its translation is CASRLDGNQPQHF.

The chain links TRBV19 to TRBJ2-1, with 13 bases that match TRBD2. CDR1 LNHDA and CDR2 SQIVND come from the germline V gene (reference sequence). The trim removed 6 bases at V and 0 bases at J, leaving 5 bases unmatched. This CDR3 is built from 17 residues. CDR3 bases: TGTGCCAGTAGCCCGGGACTAGCGGGGCCCTCCTACAATGAGCAGTTCTTC. Its translation: CASSPGLAGPSYNEQFF.

The chain joins TRBV9 to TRBJ2-3; 7 positions agree with TRBD2. CDR3 size: 13 residues. Germline CDR1 SGDLS, CDR2 YYNGEE. The ends lost 8 bases at V and 4 bases at J; junction bases unmatched: 7. As DNA, the CDR3 is TGTGCCAGTCATAGCGGGTTCGCAGATACGCAGTATTTT. Amino acids: CASHSGFADTQYF.

V usage is TRBV19 and J usage is TRBJ2-5; 7 bases agree with TRBD2. The CDR3 loop spans 14 amino acids. V lost 4 bases to trimming and J lost 0 bases; unmatched junction nucleotides: 2. Germline CDR1 reads LNHDA; CDR2 reads SQIVND (reference sequence). CDR3 nucleotides: TGTGCCAGTAGTAGGCGGGAGTACCAAGAGACCCAGTACTTC. Protein product: CASSRREYQETQYF.

This clone was counted a few times. This chain connects TRBV6-7 to TRBJ1-1; possible D gene TRBD1, 5 bases. TRBV6-7 is treated as an ORF (open reading frame) with a function not yet certain. This CDR3 is built from 14 residues. V was trimmed by 7 bases and J by 1 base, leaving 13 bases between them. In DNA, the CDR3 is TGTGCCAGCACGGTGACAGTTAGGAACACTGAAGCTTTCTTT. Translated: CASTVTVRNTEAFF.

V usage is TRBV19 and J usage is TRBJ1-5; D unclear. The CDR3 runs to 12 residues. Germline CDR1 LNHDA, CDR2 SQIVND (reference sequence). Trimming removed 7 bases from V and 6 bases from J, with 10 bases in between. The CDR3 sequence is CASNEGLQPQHF. The CDR3, as DNA: TGTGCCAGTAACGAGGGTCTTCAGCCCCAGCATTTT.

The chain employs TRBV19 and TRBJ2-7, with 7 positions matching TRBD1. The CDR3 totals 14 residues. J lost 1 base, V lost 3 bases, and 3 bases had no gene match. Looked up from germline, CDR1 is LNHDA and CDR2 is SQIVND (reference sequence). The CDR3 here is CASSIGGQSYEQYF. The CDR3 region has the DNA TGTGCCAGTAGTATTGGGGGACAGTCCTACGAGCAGTACTTC.

As DNA, the CDR3 is TGTGCCAGTAGTATAGGCCCGGGACTAGCGGGACCCTACGAGCAGTACTTC. It translates to CASSIGPGLAGPYEQYF. The chain is built from TRBV19 and TRBJ2-7, with 13 bases that match TRBD2. With 1 base clipped from V and 2 bases from J, the junction kept 5 bases outside the gene matches. This CDR3 comprises 17 residues. The germline V gene encodes CDR1 LNHDA and CDR2 SQIVND (reference sequence).

This chain connects TRBV19 to TRBJ2-1, with 10 bases lining up with TRBD2. The germline V gene has CDR1 LNHDA and CDR2 SQIVND (reference sequence). V gave up 4 bases and J gave up 6 bases; unmatched junction bases: 15. There are 18 residues in the CDR3. CDR3 residues: CASSTLGLAGAQANEQFF. CDR3 DNA: TGTGCCAGTAGTACCCTAGGGCTAGCGGGGGCCCAGGCCAATGAGCAGTTCTTC. The variable domain in full, completed from reference TRBV19 and TRBJ2-1, reads DGGITQSPKYLFRKEGQNVTLSCEQNLNHDAMYWYRQDPGQGLRLIYYSQIVNDFQKGDIAEGYSVSREKKESFPLTVTSAQKNPTAFYLCASSTLGLAGAQANEQFFGPGTRLTVL.

This clone was seen a few times. Other nucleotide sequences from this sample produce the same CDR3. This chain uses TRBV15 with TRBJ2-1, with 9 bases fitting TRBD2. J gave up 7 bases and V 0 bases, and 7 bases lay outside the gene matches. This CDR3 has 16 amino acids. The germline gives CDR1 LNHNV, CDR2 YYDKDF (reference sequence). DNA of the CDR3: TGTGCCACCAGCAGAGATCGGCTAGCGGGGCCAAATGAGCAGTTCTTC. Translation gives CATSRDRLAGPNEQFF.